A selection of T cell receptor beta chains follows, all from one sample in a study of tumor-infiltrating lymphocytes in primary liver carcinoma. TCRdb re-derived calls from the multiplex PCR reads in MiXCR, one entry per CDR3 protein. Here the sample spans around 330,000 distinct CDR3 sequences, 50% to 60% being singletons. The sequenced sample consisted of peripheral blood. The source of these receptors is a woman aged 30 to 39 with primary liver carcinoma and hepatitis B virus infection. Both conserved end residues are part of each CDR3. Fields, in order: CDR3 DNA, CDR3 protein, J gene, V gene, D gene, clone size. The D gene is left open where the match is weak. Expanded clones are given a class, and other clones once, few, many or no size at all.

CDR3nt: TGCGCCAGCAGCCACGAAGCGGGGGGAACCTACGAGCAGTACTTC
CDR3aa: CASSHEAGGTYEQYF
j_gene: TRBJ2-7
v_gene: TRBV4-1
d_gene: TRBD2
abundance: many

CDR3nt: TGTGCCAGCAGCTGGGGGGGCTTCACCGCCGAGCAGTACTTC
CDR3aa: CASSWGGFTAEQYF
j_gene: TRBJ2-7
v_gene: TRBV12-3/TRBV12-4
d_gene: -
abundance: -

CDR3nt: TGCAGCGTTGCAGGGGCGGGGTTCCTAGAGACCCAGTACTTC
CDR3aa: CSVAGAGFLETQYF
j_gene: TRBJ2-5
v_gene: TRBV29-1
d_gene: -
abundance: many

CDR3nt: TGTGCCAGCAGCTTGGCCGGGACTAGCGATGGTGGACAGTTCTTC
CDR3aa: CASSLAGTSDGGQFF
j_gene: TRBJ2-1
v_gene: TRBV11-2
d_gene: TRBD2
abundance: -

CDR3nt: TGTGCCAGCAGCTTAAGGCCTAGCGACTACAATGAGCAGTTCTTC
CDR3aa: CASSLRPSDYNEQFF
j_gene: TRBJ2-1
v_gene: TRBV7-8
d_gene: -
abundance: -

CDR3nt: TGTGCCATCCAGAGCACAGATACGCAGTATTTT
CDR3aa: CAIQSTDTQYF
j_gene: TRBJ2-3
v_gene: TRBV10-3
d_gene: -
abundance: many

CDR3nt: TGTGCCAGCAGTGAAGGCCCAGGGCAGCCCCAGTATTTT
CDR3aa: CASSEGPGQPQYF
j_gene: TRBJ2-3
v_gene: TRBV6-1
d_gene: -
abundance: -

CDR3nt: TGTGCCAGCAGCCCCAGGCTAGCGGCCTTTTTCTACGAGCAGTACTTC
CDR3aa: CASSPRLAAFFYEQYF
j_gene: TRBJ2-7
v_gene: TRBV6-5
d_gene: TRBD2
abundance: few

CDR3nt: TGTGCCAGCAGTAACACCCCGCCGGTTCGAGGGGGCTACACCTTC
CDR3aa: CASSNTPPVRGGYTF
j_gene: TRBJ1-2
v_gene: TRBV12-3/TRBV12-4
d_gene: -
abundance: -

CDR3nt: TGTGCCAGCAGCTTGGGACAGGGTGGTGAAAAACTGTTTTTT
CDR3aa: CASSLGQGGEKLFF
j_gene: TRBJ1-4
v_gene: TRBV7-9
d_gene: TRBD1
abundance: few

CDR3nt: TGTGCCGGCAGATCCGTGGTGCAGGGGAGTCGCTCATCAGATACACAGTATTTT
CDR3aa: CAGRSVVQGSRSSDTQYF
j_gene: TRBJ2-3
v_gene: TRBV7-9
d_gene: -
abundance: -

CDR3nt: TGTGCCAGCAGCTTAGTTCTAGGGAGGACTAAAGCTTTCTTT
CDR3aa: CASSLVLGRTKAFF
j_gene: TRBJ1-1
v_gene: TRBV11-2
d_gene: -
abundance: -

CDR3nt: TGTGCCAGCAGTGAACATACAGGCGCCCTACGTGAGCAGTACTTC
CDR3aa: CASSEHTGALREQYF
j_gene: TRBJ2-7
v_gene: TRBV6-2/TRBV6-3
d_gene: -
abundance: -

CDR3nt: TGTGCTAACAGCATGGGGGGGGCCAAACGGGAAGCTTTCTTT
CDR3aa: CANSMGGAKREAFF
j_gene: TRBJ1-1
v_gene: TRBV7-9
d_gene: -
abundance: -

CDR3nt: TGTGCCAGCAGCTTAGGTCGGGAGCGAGAGACCCAGTACTTC
CDR3aa: CASSLGRERETQYF
j_gene: TRBJ2-5
v_gene: TRBV13
d_gene: -
abundance: -

CDR3nt: TGCGCCAGCAGCCTTGGAACAGGGGCCGAGAACACTGAAGCTTTCTTT
CDR3aa: CASSLGTGAENTEAFF
j_gene: TRBJ1-1
v_gene: TRBV4-3
d_gene: TRBD1
abundance: -

CDR3nt: TGTGCCAGCAGGCAGACTAACTACGAGCAGTACTTC
CDR3aa: CASRQTNYEQYF
j_gene: TRBJ2-7
v_gene: TRBV7-9
d_gene: -
abundance: -

CDR3nt: TGTGCCAGCAGTCAGCCCCAGCATTTT
CDR3aa: CASSQPQHF
j_gene: TRBJ1-5
v_gene: TRBV6-5
d_gene: -
abundance: many

CDR3nt: TGCAGCGTTGGGGGCGGAACAGGGTGGAACTACGAGCAGTACTTC
CDR3aa: CSVGGGTGWNYEQYF
j_gene: TRBJ2-7
v_gene: TRBV29-1
d_gene: -
abundance: -

CDR3nt: TGTGCCTGGAGAAGGGGGGCGTCAGAAGCTTTCTTT
CDR3aa: CAWRRGASEAFF
j_gene: TRBJ1-1
v_gene: TRBV30
d_gene: -
abundance: -

CDR3nt: TGTGCCAGCGGCCCGGGGCCGGGACTAAGGTACAATGAACAGTTCTTC
CDR3aa: CASGPGPGLRYNEQFF
j_gene: TRBJ2-1
v_gene: TRBV11-2
d_gene: TRBD2
abundance: once

CDR3nt: TGTACCAGCAGTTTCTCAGGGGTCATACGAGAGACCCAGTACTTC
CDR3aa: CTSSFSGVIRETQYF
j_gene: TRBJ2-5
v_gene: TRBV28
d_gene: -
abundance: -

CDR3nt: TGTGCCAGCAGTGGGGGATTCAATGAGCAGTTCTTC
CDR3aa: CASSGGFNEQFF
j_gene: TRBJ2-1
v_gene: TRBV11-3
d_gene: -
abundance: many

CDR3nt: TGCAGCGTTGCAGGGGGGCACGAGCAGTACTTC
CDR3aa: CSVAGGHEQYF
j_gene: TRBJ2-7
v_gene: TRBV29-1
d_gene: -
abundance: many

CDR3nt: TGTGCCAGCAGATCGCCAGGAGGCTCTGGCGAGCACTACTTC
CDR3aa: CASRSPGGSGEHYF
j_gene: TRBJ2-7
v_gene: TRBV12-3/TRBV12-4
d_gene: -
abundance: -

CDR3nt: TGTGCCAGCAGTTTAAGCCGGTCCTACGAGCATTACTTC
CDR3aa: CASSLSRSYEHYF
j_gene: TRBJ2-7
v_gene: TRBV11-1
d_gene: -
abundance: -

CDR3nt: TGTGCCAGCGGTTACAAGCTAGCGGATATCTACGAGCAGTACTTC
CDR3aa: CASGYKLADIYEQYF
j_gene: TRBJ2-7
v_gene: TRBV6-5
d_gene: TRBD2
abundance: -

CDR3nt: TGTGCCAGCAGCCAAGACGGGACTACTCCTAACAATGAGCAGTTCTTC
CDR3aa: CASSQDGTTPNNEQFF
j_gene: TRBJ2-1
v_gene: TRBV7-9
d_gene: TRBD2
abundance: once

CDR3nt: TGTGCCAGCAGCTTAAACGCCGGAGCTGCGAGGTACTTC
CDR3aa: CASSLNAGAARYF
j_gene: TRBJ2-4
v_gene: TRBV7-3
d_gene: -
abundance: -

CDR3nt: TGTGCCTGGACTCGACTCATCACAGATACGCAGTATTTT
CDR3aa: CAWTRLITDTQYF
j_gene: TRBJ2-3
v_gene: TRBV30
d_gene: -
abundance: -

CDR3nt: TGTGCCAGCAGCCCCACTGGTTCTGGGGCCAACGTCCTGACTTTC
CDR3aa: CASSPTGSGANVLTF
j_gene: TRBJ2-6
v_gene: TRBV13
d_gene: -
abundance: -

CDR3nt: TGTGCCAGCCGGGGGCGGGGTAACAAGCAGTACTTC
CDR3aa: CASRGRGNKQYF
j_gene: TRBJ2-7
v_gene: TRBV11-2
d_gene: -
abundance: -

CDR3nt: TGTGCCAGCAGTCCCCTGGGGGACTCCTACAATGAGCGGTTCTTC
CDR3aa: CASSPLGDSYNERFF
j_gene: TRBJ2-1
v_gene: TRBV6-6
d_gene: -
abundance: few

CDR3nt: TGTGCCAGCAGTCCAGACGGGGTTTATGAGCAGTTCTTC
CDR3aa: CASSPDGVYEQFF
j_gene: TRBJ2-1
v_gene: TRBV12-3/TRBV12-4
d_gene: -
abundance: few

CDR3nt: TGTGCCAGCAGCTTGTCACGGGAGCAGTACTTC
CDR3aa: CASSLSREQYF
j_gene: TRBJ2-7
v_gene: TRBV5-6
d_gene: -
abundance: -

CDR3nt: TGTGCCAGCAGCCGGACTGTAGGCAGTTTCGAGGAGTACTTC
CDR3aa: CASSRTVGSFEEYF
j_gene: TRBJ2-7
v_gene: TRBV11-2
d_gene: -
abundance: -

CDR3nt: TGTGCCAGCAGTACTCGGACAGGGGGTATTGTAGGACAAGAGACCCAGTACTTC
CDR3aa: CASSTRTGGIVGQETQYF
j_gene: TRBJ2-5
v_gene: TRBV6-1
d_gene: TRBD1
abundance: -

CDR3nt: TGCGCCAGCAGCTTGGTCGGTCTAACCAACACAGATACGCAGTATTTT
CDR3aa: CASSLVGLTNTDTQYF
j_gene: TRBJ2-3
v_gene: TRBV5-1
d_gene: -
abundance: -

CDR3nt: TGTGCCAGCACTCTACGGTTTTGGGGGGGACTAGGGCAACAAGAGACCCAGTACTTC
CDR3aa: CASTLRFWGGLGQQETQYF
j_gene: TRBJ2-5
v_gene: TRBV12-3/TRBV12-4
d_gene: TRBD2
abundance: -

CDR3nt: TGTGCCAGCGATCCTGGAGTGGGAGCCAACTACGTGCAGTACTTC
CDR3aa: CASDPGVGANYVQYF
j_gene: TRBJ2-7
v_gene: TRBV4-2
d_gene: -
abundance: -

CDR3nt: TGTGCCAGCAGTTACTCCACGGGGGCCACTGAAGCTTTCTTT
CDR3aa: CASSYSTGATEAFF
j_gene: TRBJ1-1
v_gene: TRBV6-2/TRBV6-3
d_gene: -
abundance: -

CDR3nt: TGTGCCAGCACCGTTGGGAATACGCGGGTCGTTGACGGAGATACGCAGTATTTT
CDR3aa: CASTVGNTRVVDGDTQYF
j_gene: TRBJ2-3
v_gene: TRBV5-6
d_gene: -
abundance: -

CDR3nt: TGTGCTAGCAGTGACCGGACCCCGAGATTCACCATGTATTTT
CDR3aa: CASSDRTPRFTMYF
j_gene: TRBJ1-3
v_gene: TRBV6-2/TRBV6-3
d_gene: -
abundance: -

CDR3nt: TGTACCGGCAGCTTAGCGGACAATGAGCAGTTCTTC
CDR3aa: CTGSLADNEQFF
j_gene: TRBJ2-1
v_gene: TRBV11-2
d_gene: -
abundance: -

CDR3nt: TGTGCCAGCAGTTATGAGATCGTTGGCTACAATGAGCAGTTCTTC
CDR3aa: CASSYEIVGYNEQFF
j_gene: TRBJ2-1
v_gene: TRBV6-2/TRBV6-3
d_gene: -
abundance: -

CDR3nt: TGTGCCAGCAGACAGCAGGCACATGAGCAGTTCTTC
CDR3aa: CASRQQAHEQFF
j_gene: TRBJ2-1
v_gene: TRBV6-5
d_gene: -
abundance: -

CDR3nt: TGTGCCAGCAGCTCCCCGTTTGTTGGTCGGAACGAGCAGTACTTC
CDR3aa: CASSSPFVGRNEQYF
j_gene: TRBJ2-7
v_gene: TRBV11-2
d_gene: -
abundance: -

CDR3nt: TGTGCCAGCAGTCCTGGGGACAGGGGGAGCTCCTATAATTCACCCCTCCACTTT
CDR3aa: CASSPGDRGSSYNSPLHF
j_gene: TRBJ1-6
v_gene: TRBV12-3/TRBV12-4
d_gene: TRBD1
abundance: -

CDR3nt: TGTGCCAGCACCCAAGTGGGGACGGCGTATCAGCCCCAGTATTTT
CDR3aa: CASTQVGTAYQPQYF
j_gene: TRBJ2-3
v_gene: TRBV21-1
d_gene: -
abundance: -

CDR3nt: TGTGCCAGCAGTTATCAGGGTACCTACGAGCAGTACTTC
CDR3aa: CASSYQGTYEQYF
j_gene: TRBJ2-7
v_gene: TRBV6-6
d_gene: -
abundance: few

CDR3nt: TGTGCCAGCAGCTTGCTGATGGGGCGGGAGACCCAGTACTTC
CDR3aa: CASSLLMGRETQYF
j_gene: TRBJ2-5
v_gene: TRBV11-2
d_gene: -
abundance: many

CDR3nt: TGTGCCAGCAGTTACTCGGGAGGCTACTACAATGAGCAGTTCTTC
CDR3aa: CASSYSGGYYNEQFF
j_gene: TRBJ2-1
v_gene: TRBV6-5
d_gene: -
abundance: many

CDR3nt: TGTGCCAGCAGCCGCCCTACAGTTAACCAAGAGACCCAGTACTTC
CDR3aa: CASSRPTVNQETQYF
j_gene: TRBJ2-5
v_gene: TRBV5-6
d_gene: -
abundance: few

CDR3nt: TGTGCCAGCAGCCCCCACGCGGGACTAGCGGCACCAGATGAGCAGTTCTTC
CDR3aa: CASSPHAGLAAPDEQFF
j_gene: TRBJ2-1
v_gene: TRBV7-2
d_gene: TRBD2
abundance: -

CDR3nt: TGTGCCAGCAGTTTAGTCCCTATTCTCCGGGTAACTATAACAGATACGCAGTATTTT
CDR3aa: CASSLVPILRVTITDTQYF
j_gene: TRBJ2-3
v_gene: TRBV12-3/TRBV12-4
d_gene: -
abundance: -

CDR3nt: TGCGCCAGCAGTCTGTCCGGGGGAACCTACAATGAGCAGTTCTTC
CDR3aa: CASSLSGGTYNEQFF
j_gene: TRBJ2-1
v_gene: TRBV4-1
d_gene: -
abundance: many

CDR3nt: TGTGCCAGCAGTTTAGAACCAGGGACCCTTAACTATGGCTACACCTTC
CDR3aa: CASSLEPGTLNYGYTF
j_gene: TRBJ1-2
v_gene: TRBV12-3/TRBV12-4
d_gene: -
abundance: few

CDR3nt: TGTGCCATCAGTGGGACTAGCGGGAGGGGTCGAGAGACCCAGTACTTC
CDR3aa: CAISGTSGRGRETQYF
j_gene: TRBJ2-5
v_gene: TRBV10-3
d_gene: TRBD2
abundance: -

CDR3nt: TGTGCCAGCAGCCTACCTCCAACAGGGGGTAGAAAGACCCAGTACTTC
CDR3aa: CASSLPPTGGRKTQYF
j_gene: TRBJ2-5
v_gene: TRBV5-5
d_gene: TRBD1
abundance: many